The 11 T cell receptor beta chains presented below share a single source sample, sequenced in a study of shared clonotypes between healthy human individuals. Only in-frame clones appear in the TCRdb table, and some are missing; sequencing was by immunoSEQ multiplex PCR. The sample has 2 million to 2.5 million clones, about 94% seen once; the top ten hold around 0.13%. The sample was naive CD4+ T cells sorted from blood. Subset: CD45RA+ positively selected. The source of these receptors is a young man in good health.

V is TRBV13 and J is TRBJ2-5; 10 bases align to TRBD1. V shed 0 bases and J 3 bases; nucleotides not matched to a gene: 4. CDR1 and CDR2 (germline): PRHDT, FYEKMQ (reference sequence). CDR3 size: 16 residues. The CDR3 DNA reads TGTGCCAGCAGCTTAGGCCTTGGGACAGGGGAAGAGACCCAGTACTTC. It codes for CASSLGLGTGEETQYF.

The rearrangement links TRBV18 to TRBJ1-5; no definite D call. Germline V gene sequence: CDR1 KGHSH, CDR2 LQKENI. V was pared by 2 bases and J by 9 bases, with 11 bases between. This CDR3 spans 13 amino acids. The DNA of the CDR3 is TGTGCCAGCTCACCAGGGCGTGAAAGGCCCCAGCATTTT. It translates to CASSPGRERPQHF.

The rearrangement joins TRBV5-1 to TRBJ2-1; 15 bases fit TRBD2. Germline CDR1 is SGHRS and CDR2 is YFSETQ. The CDR3 extends over 17 amino acids. The trim removed 3 bases at V and 7 bases at J, leaving 8 bases unmatched. CDR3 in DNA: TGCGCCAGCAGCTGGACTAGCGGGGGGGCCTGGAAGAATGAGCAGTTCTTC. Residues: CASSWTSGGAWKNEQFF. Filled out from reference TRBV5-1 and TRBJ2-1, the complete variable domain reads KAGVTQTPRYLIKTRGQQVTLSCSPISGHRSVSWYQQTPGQGLQFLFEYFSETQRNKGNFPGRFSGRQFSNSRSEMNVSTLELGDSALYLCASSWTSGGAWKNEQFFGPGTRLTVL.

The chain has TRBV14 and TRBJ2-7; 7 nucleotides agree with TRBD2. V was clipped by 2 bases and J by 2 bases; unmatched bases: 0. This CDR3 is 13 amino acids long. Germline assignment: CDR1 SGHDN and CDR2 FVKESK. CDR3 bases: TGTGCCAGCAGCCAACGGGGGGCCTACGAGCAGTACTTC. The encoded protein is CASSQRGAYEQYF. Complete variable domain (other parts from reference TRBV14 and TRBJ2-7): EAGVTQFPSHSVIEKGQTVTLRCDPISGHDNLYWYRRVMGKEIKFLLHFVKESKQDESGMPNNRFLAERTGGTYSTLKVQPAELEDSGVYFCASSQRGAYEQYFGPGTRLTVT.

The sample holds one count of this clone. The V gene is TRBV5-4, the J gene TRBJ1-2; the D gene is possibly TRBD1 (5 bases). This CDR3 region has 13 residues. Per germline, CDR1 SGHNT and CDR2 YYREEE (reference sequence). V was pared by 4 bases and J by 5 bases, with 12 bases between. As DNA, the CDR3 is TGTGCCAGCAGCCGCGGGGCAGATTATGGCTACACCTTC. Translating it yields CASSRGADYGYTF.

CDR3 sequence (DNA): TGCGCCAGCAGCCAAGACGGGAGTCCCTACGAGCAGTACTTC. Translating gives CASSQDGSPYEQYF. The J gene is TRBJ2-7, the V gene TRBV4-3, with TRBD2 as a possible D gene (6 bases). The CDR3 loop spans 14 amino acids. Trimming took off 0 bases at V and 2 bases at J, with 8 bases between the two ends. Germline lookup yields CDR1 LGHNA and CDR2 YSLEER.

The chain carries TRBV5-1 and TRBJ2-7; perhaps TRBD2 as D (7 bases). V was cut by 4 bases and J by 0 bases, with 11 bases left in between. Germline CDR1 is SGHRS and CDR2 is YFSETQ. The CDR3 has 14 amino acids. CDR3 sequence reads: CASSKGGDSYEQYF. Written as DNA, the CDR3 is TGCGCCAGCAGCAAAGGGGGGGACTCCTACGAGCAGTACTTC. Complete variable domain (other parts from reference TRBV5-1 and TRBJ2-7): KAGVTQTPRYLIKTRGQQVTLSCSPISGHRSVSWYQQTPGQGLQFLFEYFSETQRNKGNFPGRFSGRQFSNSRSEMNVSTLELGDSALYLCASSKGGDSYEQYFGPGTRLTVT.

This clone was observed a single time. V is TRBV5-4 and J is TRBJ1-1; D call uncertain. CDR1 and CDR2 from the germline V gene are SGHNT and YYREEE (reference sequence). The CDR3 is made up of 15 amino acids. Trimming removed 4 bases from V and 0 bases from J, with 13 bases in between. CDR3 region: CASSHGRHMNTEAFF. CDR3 sequence (DNA): TGTGCCAGCAGCCACGGAAGACACATGAACACTGAAGCTTTCTTT.

The V and J genes are TRBV2 and TRBJ2-5, with 12 nucleotides matching TRBD2. The ends lost 9 bases at V and 2 bases at J; junction bases unmatched: 7. Looked up from germline, CDR1 is SNHLY and CDR2 is FYNNEI. There are 15 residues in the CDR3. CDR3 amino acids: CASSRLAGAQETQYF. For the CDR3, the DNA is TGTGCCAGTTCCCGACTAGCGGGGGCTCAAGAGACCCAGTACTTC.

The rearrangement joins TRBV6-5 to TRBJ2-7, with TRBD1 identical over 10 bases. Per germline, CDR1 MNHEY and CDR2 SVGAGI. The CDR3 spans 15 residues. V lost 5 bases and J lost 6; bases outside the gene matches: 10. This CDR3 is CASSQRPGTGVEQYF. In DNA form, the CDR3 reads TGTGCCAGCAGTCAGAGACCCGGGACAGGGGTCGAGCAGTACTTC.

With regard to this clone: The germline gene is not matched at one end of the junction; a read error may be the cause. The J gene is TRBJ2-5, the V gene TRBV9, with 9 bases matching TRBD2. The CDR3 covers 15 residues. From germline, CDR1 is SGDLS and CDR2 YYNGEE. CDR3 loop: CASGNGLAGRAFLDF. CDR3 nucleotide sequence: TGTGCCAGCGGGAACGGGCTAGCGGGACGAGCGTTCTTGGACTTC. Complete variable domain (other parts from reference TRBV9 and TRBJ2-5): DSGVTQTPKHLITATGQRVTLRCSPRSGDLSVYWYQQSLDQGLQFLIQYYNGEERAKGNILERFSAQQFPDLHSELNLSSLELGDSALYFCASGNGLAGRAFLDFGPGTRLLVL.